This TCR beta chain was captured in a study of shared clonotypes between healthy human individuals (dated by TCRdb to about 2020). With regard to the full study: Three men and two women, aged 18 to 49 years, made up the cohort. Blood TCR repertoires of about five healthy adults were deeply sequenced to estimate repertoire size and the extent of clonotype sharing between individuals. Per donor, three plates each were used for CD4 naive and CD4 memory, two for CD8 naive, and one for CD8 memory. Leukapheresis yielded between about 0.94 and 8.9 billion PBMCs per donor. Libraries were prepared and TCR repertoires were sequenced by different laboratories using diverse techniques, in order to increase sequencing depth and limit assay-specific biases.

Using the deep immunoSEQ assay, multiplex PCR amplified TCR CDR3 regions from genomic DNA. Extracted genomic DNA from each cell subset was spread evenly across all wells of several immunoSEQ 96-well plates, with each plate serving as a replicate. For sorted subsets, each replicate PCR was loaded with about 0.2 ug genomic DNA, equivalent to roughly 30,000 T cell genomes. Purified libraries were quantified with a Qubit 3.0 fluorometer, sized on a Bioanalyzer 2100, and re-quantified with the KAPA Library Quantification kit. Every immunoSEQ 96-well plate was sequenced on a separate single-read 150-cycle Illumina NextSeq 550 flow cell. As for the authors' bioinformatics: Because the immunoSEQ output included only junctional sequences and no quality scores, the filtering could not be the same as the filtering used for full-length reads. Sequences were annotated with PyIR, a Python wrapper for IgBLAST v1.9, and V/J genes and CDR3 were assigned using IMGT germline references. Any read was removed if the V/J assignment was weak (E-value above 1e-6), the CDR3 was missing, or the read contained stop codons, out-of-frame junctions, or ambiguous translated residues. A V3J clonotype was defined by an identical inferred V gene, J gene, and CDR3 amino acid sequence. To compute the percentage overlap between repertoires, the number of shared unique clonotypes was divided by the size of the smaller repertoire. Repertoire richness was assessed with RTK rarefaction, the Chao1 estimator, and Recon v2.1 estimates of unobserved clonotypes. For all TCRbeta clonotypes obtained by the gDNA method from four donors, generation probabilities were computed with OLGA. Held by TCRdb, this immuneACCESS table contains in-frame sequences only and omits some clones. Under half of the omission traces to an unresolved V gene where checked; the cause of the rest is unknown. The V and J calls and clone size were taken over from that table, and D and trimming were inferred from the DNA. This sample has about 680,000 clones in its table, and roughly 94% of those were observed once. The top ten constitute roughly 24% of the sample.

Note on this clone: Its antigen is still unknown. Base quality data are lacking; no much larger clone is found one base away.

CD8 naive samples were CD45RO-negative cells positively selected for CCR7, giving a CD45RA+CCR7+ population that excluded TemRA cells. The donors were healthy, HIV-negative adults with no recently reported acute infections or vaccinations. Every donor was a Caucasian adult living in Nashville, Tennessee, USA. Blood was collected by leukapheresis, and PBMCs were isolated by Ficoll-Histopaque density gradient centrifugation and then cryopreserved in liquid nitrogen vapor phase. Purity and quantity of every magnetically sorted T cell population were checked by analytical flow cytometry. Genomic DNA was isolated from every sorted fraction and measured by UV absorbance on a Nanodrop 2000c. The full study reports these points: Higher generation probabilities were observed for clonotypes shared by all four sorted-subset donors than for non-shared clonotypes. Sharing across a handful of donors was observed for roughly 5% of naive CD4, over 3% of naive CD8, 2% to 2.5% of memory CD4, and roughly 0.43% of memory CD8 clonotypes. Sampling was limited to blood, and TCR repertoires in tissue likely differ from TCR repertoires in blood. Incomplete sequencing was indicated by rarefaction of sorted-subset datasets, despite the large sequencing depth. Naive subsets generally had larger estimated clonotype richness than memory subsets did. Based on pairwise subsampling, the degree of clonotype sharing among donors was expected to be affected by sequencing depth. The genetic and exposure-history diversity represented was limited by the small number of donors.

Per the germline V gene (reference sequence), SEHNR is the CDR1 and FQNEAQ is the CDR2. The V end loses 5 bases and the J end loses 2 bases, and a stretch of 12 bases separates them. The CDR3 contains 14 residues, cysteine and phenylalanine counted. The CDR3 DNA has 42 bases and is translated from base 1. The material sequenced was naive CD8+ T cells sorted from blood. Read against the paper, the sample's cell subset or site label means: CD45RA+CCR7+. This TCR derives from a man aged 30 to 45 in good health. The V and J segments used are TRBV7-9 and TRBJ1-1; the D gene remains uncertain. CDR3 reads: CASSPSFPNTEAFF. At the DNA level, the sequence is TGTGCCAGCAGCCCCTCTTTCCCAAACACTGAAGCTTTCTTT. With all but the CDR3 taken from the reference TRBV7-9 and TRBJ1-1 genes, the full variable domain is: DTGVSQNPRHKITKRGQNVTFRCDPISEHNRLYWYRQTLGQGPEFLTYFQNEAQLEKSRLLSDRFSAERPKGSFSTLEIQRTEQGDSAMYLCASSPSFPNTEAFFGQGTRLTVV.